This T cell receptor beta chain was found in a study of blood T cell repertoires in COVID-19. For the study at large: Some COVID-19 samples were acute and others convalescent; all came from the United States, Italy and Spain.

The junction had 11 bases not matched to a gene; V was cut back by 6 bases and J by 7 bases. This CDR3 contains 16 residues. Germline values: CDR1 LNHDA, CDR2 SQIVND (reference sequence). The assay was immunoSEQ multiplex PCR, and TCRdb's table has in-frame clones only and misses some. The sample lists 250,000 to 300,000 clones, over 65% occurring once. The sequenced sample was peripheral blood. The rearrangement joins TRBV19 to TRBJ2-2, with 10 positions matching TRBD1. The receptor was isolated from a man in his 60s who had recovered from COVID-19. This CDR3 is CASRGAGTGAVGELFF. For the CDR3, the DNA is TGTGCCAGTAGGGGGGCCGGGACAGGGGCGGTCGGGGAGCTGTTTTTT.